This is a list of T cell receptor beta chains from one sample in a study of blood T cells in healthy people across ages. TCRdb called the 5' RACE reads again in MiXCR, with one record for every CDR3 protein. The table lists hundreds of thousands of distinct CDR3 sequences, about 34% of them singletons, with about an eighth in the top ten. Material: blood. These TCRs come from a man between 18 and 35 years old in good health. CDR3s include the opening cysteine and the closing phenylalanine or tryptophan. A D gene is named only where the DNA matches it firmly. Not all rows give a size; the values are once, few, many and, for expanded clones, a class.

len: 14; abundance: many; j_gene: TRBJ2-5; v_gene: TRBV20-1; d_gene: -; CDR3aa: CSASPSVAEETQYF; CDR3nt: TGCAGTGCTTCCCCATCCGTGGCAGAAGAGACCCAGTACTTC
len: 15; abundance: -; j_gene: TRBJ2-7; v_gene: TRBV12-3/TRBV12-4; d_gene: TRBD2; CDR3aa: CASSLTSGGLDEQYF; CDR3nt: TGTGCCAGCAGTTTAACCAGCGGGGGGTTGGATGAGCAGTACTTC
len: 15; abundance: few; j_gene: TRBJ2-2; v_gene: TRBV5-5; d_gene: TRBD1; CDR3aa: CASTPWTGGTGELFF; CDR3nt: TGTGCCAGCACCCCCTGGACAGGGGGCACCGGGGAGCTGTTTTTT
len: 16; abundance: -; j_gene: TRBJ2-7; v_gene: TRBV6-2/TRBV6-3; d_gene: TRBD2; CDR3aa: CASLLAGLYPYNVQYF; CDR3nt: TGTGCCAGTCTCCTAGCGGGGCTGTACCCCTACAATGTGCAGTACTTC
len: 15; abundance: few; j_gene: TRBJ2-7; v_gene: TRBV9; d_gene: TRBD1; CDR3aa: CASSVGQSSSYEQYF; CDR3nt: TGTGCCAGCAGCGTGGGACAGTCCTCCTCCTACGAGCAGTACTTC
len: 16; abundance: -; j_gene: TRBJ2-3; v_gene: TRBV7-9; d_gene: -; CDR3aa: CASSLKRRGLTDTQYF; CDR3nt: TGTGCCAGCAGCTTAAAGAGGAGGGGGCTCACAGATACGCAGTATTTT
len: 15; abundance: few; j_gene: TRBJ2-7; v_gene: TRBV6-2/TRBV6-3; d_gene: -; CDR3aa: CASSYSDGSPYEQYF; CDR3nt: TGTGCCAGCAGTTACTCAGATGGGTCGCCGTACGAGCAGTACTTC
len: 13; abundance: few; j_gene: TRBJ1-4; v_gene: TRBV20-1; d_gene: -; CDR3aa: CSASLGFNEKLFF; CDR3nt: TGCAGTGCTAGCCTGGGGTTCAATGAAAAACTGTTTTTT
len: 15; abundance: -; j_gene: TRBJ2-4; v_gene: TRBV7-2; d_gene: -; CDR3aa: CASSPGGGAGNIQYF; CDR3nt: TGTGCCAGCAGCCCGGGGGGCGGGGCGGGTAACATTCAGTACTTC
len: 14; abundance: few; j_gene: TRBJ2-2; v_gene: TRBV30; d_gene: -; CDR3aa: CAWSEILNTGELFF; CDR3nt: TGTGCCTGGAGTGAGATCCTGAACACCGGGGAGCTGTTTTTT
len: 16; abundance: once; j_gene: TRBJ2-1; v_gene: TRBV15; d_gene: -; CDR3aa: CATSRENGGSYNEQFF; CDR3nt: TGTGCCACCAGCAGAGAGAACGGGGGTTCCTACAATGAGCAGTTCTTC